This TCR beta chain was profiled in a study of response to subunit inactivated influenza vaccine. Each CDR3 protein is one row after TCRdb ran MiXCR on the RT-PCR reads. This sample has around 580,000 distinct CDR3 sequences, with about 12% found just once. Points on this clonotype: What it recognizes is unknown.

Broader study findings: A suggestion made by the authors is that each seasonal influenza vaccination recruits few new T cells.

Deletions cut 4 bases from V and 6 bases from J, with 18 bases between. Germline CDR1 and CDR2: SGHRS and YFSETQ. CDR3 length: 15 residues. Sequences were derived from PBMCs from blood, sampled on the day of vaccination. The chain combines TRBV5-1 with TRBJ2-3; no reliable D call. The sequence came from a man in his fifties or sixties who received an inactivated influenza vaccine. The CDR3 spells CASSAGPTTQDTQYF. DNA for the CDR3: TGCGCCAGCAGCGCCGGACCAACTACCCAGGATACGCAGTATTTT.